This T cell receptor beta chain emerged from a study of blood T cell repertoires in COVID-19. Study details: The United States, Italy and Spain were the sources of the acute and convalescent COVID-19 samples. T cells, B-cell-depleted T cells, or PBMCs provided the cDNA or gDNA that served as material.

A single count supports this clone. In the original analysis: Nucleated cell number was recorded as an estimate derived from reference gene primer amplification. Data came from immunoSEQ multiplex PCR; TCRdb stores just in-frame clones and leaves some out. The V and J calls and clone size come from that table; D and trimming were worked out from the DNA. This sample has roughly 250,000 clones, with roughly 90% found just once. Between the trimmed V and J ends, which lost 5 bases and 6 bases, there was a span of 14 bases. The CDR3 spans 13 residues. The germline CDR1 and CDR2 sequences are SGHNT and YYREEE (reference sequence).

The J gene is TRBJ1-2, the V gene TRBV5-4; D may be TRBD1 (5 bases). This clonotype was obtained from a man aged 55 to 69 who had recovered from COVID-19. The sequenced sample was peripheral blood. The CDR3 spells CASRAGTADGYTF. DNA for the CDR3: TGTGCCAGCAGGGCGGGGACTGCGGATGGCTACACCTTC.